The 20 T cell receptor beta chains given below trace back to one sample, sequenced in a study of T-cell reconstitution after alpha-beta-depleted transplantation in children. Unique molecular identifiers were built into the TCRbeta library. TCRdb reprocessed the PCR reads via MiXCR and lists one record per CDR3 protein. The table has over 200,000 distinct CDR3 sequences, approximately 9% seen once. Sequenced material: PBMCs from the stem cell graft donor, taken from the stem cell graft. Every receptor here comes from a human donor who donated a stem cell graft to a child with acute lymphoblastic leukemia.

This clonotype was recorded many times. This rearrangement joins TRBV11-2 to TRBJ2-7, with 9 bases matching TRBD2. The CDR3 is 15 amino acids. V lost 2 bases, J lost 5 bases, and 7 bases stayed unmatched. Per the germline V gene, CDR1 is SGHAT and CDR2 is FQNNGV. In DNA, the CDR3 is TGTGCCAGCAGCTTACCATCAGCGGGGGGCCACGAGCAGTACTTC. Amino acids: CASSLPSAGGHEQYF. Drawing the rest from reference TRBV11-2 and TRBJ2-7, the complete variable domain is EAGVAQSPRYKIIEKRQSVAFWCNPISGHATLYWYQQILGQGPKLLIQFQNNGVVDDSQLPKDRFSAERLKGVDSTLKIQPAKLEDSAVYLCASSLPSAGGHEQYFGPGTRLTVT.

This clonotype was recorded at least ten times. This chain uses TRBV5-1 with TRBJ1-1; 9 nucleotides align to TRBD1. The CDR3 consists of 13 residues. Germline loops: CDR1 SGHRS, CDR2 YFSETQ. J lost 7 bases, V lost 4 bases, and 5 bases had no gene match. CDR3 coding DNA: TGCGCCAGCAGCCTGGGACAGGGATTTGAAGCTTTCTTT. It is translated as CASSLGQGFEAFF. The full variable domain, its missing parts supplied by reference TRBV5-1 and TRBJ1-1, is KAGVTQTPRYLIKTRGQQVTLSCSPISGHRSVSWYQQTPGQGLQFLFEYFSETQRNKGNFPGRFSGRQFSNSRSEMNVSTLELGDSALYLCASSLGQGFEAFFGQGTRLTVV.

This clonotype showed up many times. The rearrangement joins TRBV5-1 to TRBJ2-1; D remains ambiguous. Germline loops: CDR1 SGHRS, CDR2 YFSETQ. V was clipped by 0 bases and J by 5 bases, with 9 bases between them. The CDR3 spans 14 residues. CDR3 DNA sequence: TGCGCCAGCAGCTTGGCCCCCGAGAACAATGAGCAGTTCTTC. This sequence encodes CASSLAPENNEQFF.

This CDR3 reads CASMTGTAYNSPLHF. DNA for the CDR3: TGTGCCAGCATGACCGGGACAGCCTATAATTCACCCCTCCACTTT. The chain employs TRBV6-1 and TRBJ1-6, with 7 bases identical to TRBD1. The CDR3 runs to 15 residues. Trimming cost V 7 bases and J 2 bases; bases outside gene matches: 5. Germline CDR1 and CDR2: MNHNS and SASEGT.

This clonotype has a handful of counts. V usage is TRBV4-3 and J usage is TRBJ1-2, with a weak D call TRBD1 (6 bases). The CDR3 extends over 15 amino acids. Germline assignment: CDR1 LGHNA and CDR2 YSLEER. V gave up 7 bases and J gave up 2 bases, with 17 bases separating them. CDR3 in DNA: TGCGCCAGCACCCCAGGGTCGGGGGGCAACTATGGCTACACCTTC. The encoded protein is CASTPGSGGNYGYTF.

This clonotype showed up many times. The V call is TRBV5-1, the J call TRBJ2-2; perhaps TRBD1 as D (5 bases). Germline assignment: CDR1 SGHRS and CDR2 YFSETQ. This CDR3 spans 16 amino acids. V lost 5 bases to trimming and J lost 0 bases, with 14 bases between them. The CDR3 region is CASSKRRGSNTGELFF. CDR3 bases: TGCGCCAGCAGTAAACGAAGGGGATCGAACACCGGGGAGCTGTTTTTT.

The chain employs TRBV5-6 and TRBJ1-1, with D uncertain. V was cut by 2 bases and J by 4 bases, with 18 bases left in between. CDR1 is SGHDT and CDR2 is YYEEEE in the germline V gene. The CDR3 loop spans 16 amino acids. CDR3 nucleotides: TGTGCCAGCAGCTTTAGGGTCAGCCCGGGGTCCACTGAAGCTTTCTTT. Translating gives CASSFRVSPGSTEAFF. Full variable domain (missing parts from reference TRBV5-6 and TRBJ1-1): DAGVTQSPTHLIKTRGQQVTLRCSPKSGHDTVSWYQQALGQGPQFIFQYYEEEERQRGNFPDRFSGHQFPNYSSELNVNALLLGDSALYLCASSFRVSPGSTEAFFGQGTRLTVV.

There are many counts of this clonotype. The chain uses TRBV6-1 and TRBJ2-7; no firm D call. CDR3 length: 14 residues. Trimming shortened V by 5 bases and J by 3 bases, and 14 bases separated the two germline ends. Germline CDR1 reads MNHNS; CDR2 reads SASEGT. The CDR3 nucleotides read TGTGCCAGCAGTATGAGTCCGGTTGACTACGAGCAGTACTTC. This gives the protein CASSMSPVDYEQYF.

The chain uses TRBV7-9 and TRBJ2-1; weak D call: TRBD1 (6 bases). The germline V gene encodes CDR1 SEHNR and CDR2 FQNEAQ (reference sequence). Trimming removed 4 bases from V and 4 bases from J, with 17 bases in between. The CDR3 runs 16 residues. CDR3 protein: CASSSPEPTGYNEQFF. CDR3 DNA sequence: TGTGCCAGCAGCTCGCCCGAGCCGACAGGTTACAATGAGCAGTTCTTC.

The rearrangement uses TRBV2 and TRBJ1-2, with a weak D call TRBD1 (5 bases). CDR1 and CDR2 from the germline V gene are SNHLY and FYNNEI. V was trimmed by 11 bases and J by 4 bases, leaving 11 bases between them. This CDR3 is built from 11 residues. The CDR3 DNA sequence: TGTGCCGAAACGGGGACCTATGGCTACACCTTC. As protein: CAETGTYGYTF.

CDR3 residues: CASSLPQGTNEQFF. The CDR3 coding sequence is TGTGCCAGCAGCTTACCACAGGGTACCAATGAGCAGTTCTTC. The chain recombines TRBV5-5 with TRBJ2-1; D is perhaps TRBD1 (6 bases). CDR3 size: 14 residues. Deletions cut 2 bases from V and 6 bases from J, with 12 bases between. Germline V gene sequence: CDR1 SGHKS, CDR2 YYEKEE (reference sequence). Complete variable domain (other parts from reference TRBV5-5 and TRBJ2-1): DAGVTQSPTHLIKTRGQQVTLRCSPISGHKSVSWYQQVLGQGPQFIFQYYEKEERGRGNFPDRFSARQFPNYSSELNVNALLLGDSALYLCASSLPQGTNEQFFGPGTRLTVL.

The chain carries TRBV3-1 and TRBJ2-3, with 7 bases identical to TRBD1. The V segment lost 1 base and the J segment 0 bases; nucleotides outside the gene matches: 4. The CDR3 covers 16 residues. Germline loops: CDR1 LGHDT, CDR2 YNNKEL (reference sequence). CDR3: CASSQGDSWSTDTQYF. The CDR3 DNA reads TGTGCCAGCAGCCAAGGGGACAGTTGGAGCACAGATACGCAGTATTTT.

The gene calls are TRBV18 and TRBJ2-5; D is ambiguous. Germline assignment: CDR1 KGHSH and CDR2 LQKENI. The CDR3 has 13 amino acids. V was pared by 3 bases and J by 2 bases, with 7 bases between. Here the CDR3 DNA reads TGTGCCAGCTCACCCCGGGTACAAGAGACCCAGTACTTC. Protein: CASSPRVQETQYF.

V gene TRBV12-3 or TRBV12-4 combines with J gene TRBJ2-7, with 8 bases aligning to TRBD1. J gave up 2 bases and V 5 bases, and 11 bases lay outside the gene matches. The CDR3 is 16 residues long. CDR3 protein: CASSGGQEKLTYEQYF. The CDR3 DNA follows: TGTGCCAGCAGTGGGGGACAGGAGAAACTTACCTACGAGCAGTACTTC.

This sequence joins TRBV7-9 and TRBJ1-2, with D possibly matching TRBD1 (5 bases). Germline V gene lookup returns CDR1 SEHNR and CDR2 FQNEAQ (reference sequence). Trimming left V 3 bases short and J 7 bases short, with 18 bases between. This CDR3 contains 15 residues. This CDR3 reads CASSLEVWGERGYTF. The CDR3 DNA sequence: TGTGCCAGCAGCTTGGAGGTGTGGGGGGAACGTGGCTACACCTTC.

This clonotype was seen more than once but under ten times. The chain employs TRBV25-1 and TRBJ2-3; D remains ambiguous. This CDR3 is 11 amino acids long. Germline CDR1 MGHDK, CDR2 SYGVNS. The ends were cut back, 3 bases at V and 7 bases at J, with 5 bases in the middle. For the CDR3, the DNA is TGTGCCAGCAGTGAGGGATATACGCAGTATTTT. It is translated as CASSEGYTQYF.

This clonotype was seen repeatedly, ten times or more. V gene TRBV7-9 combines with J gene TRBJ1-1; weak D call: TRBD1 (5 bases). CDR3 length: 12 amino acids. V lost 6 bases and J lost 11, with 16 bases in between. Germline loops: CDR1 SEHNR, CDR2 FQNEAQ (reference sequence). The CDR3 coding sequence is TGTGCCAGCAGTCGGGACCCACTAGAGGCTTTCTTT. It encodes CASSRDPLEAFF.

This clonotype was counted between two and nine times. The rearrangement uses TRBV7-2 and TRBJ1-2; D is ambiguous. V lost 1 base and J lost 0, with 9 bases in between. The CDR3 has 15 residues. The germline V gene has CDR1 SGHTA and CDR2 FQGNSA. The CDR3 DNA follows: TGTGCCAGCAGCTTAGATTCGGCACCTAACTATGGCTACACCTTC. This sequence encodes CASSLDSAPNYGYTF.

This clonotype was observed at least ten times. The CDR3 region has the DNA TGTGCCAGCGGGTCAGACTATGGCTACACCTTC. Its translation: CASGSDYGYTF. The chain carries TRBV2 and TRBJ1-2, with D uncertain. Trimming removed 8 bases from V and 3 bases from J, with 7 bases in between. The CDR3 runs 11 residues. CDR1 is SNHLY and CDR2 is FYNNEI in the germline V gene.

This clonotype was recorded a few times. The chain combines TRBV25-1 with TRBJ2-3; perhaps TRBD1 as D (6 bases). Per the germline V gene, CDR1 is MGHDK and CDR2 is SYGVNS. The CDR3 extends over 13 amino acids. Trimming removed 4 bases from V and 6 bases from J, with 11 bases in between. Here the CDR3 reads CASSVNRVDTQYF. As DNA, the CDR3 is TGTGCCAGCAGTGTTAACAGGGTGGATACGCAGTATTTT.